Sequencing of this T cell receptor (beta chain) was carried out in a study of T cell responses to AZD1222 COVID-19 vaccine. Germline V CDR1 and CDR2: LNHDA, SQIVND (reference sequence). The CDR3 is 13 amino acids. The V segment lost 5 bases and the J segment 2 bases; nucleotides outside the gene matches: 3. The count of this clone is one. Profiled with immunoSEQ multiplex PCR; TCRdb holds only in-frame clones, not every one. This sample carries 100,000 to 150,000 clones, more than 75% of them seen once, and the ten largest clones take about 10%. Sequencing used peripheral blood, obtained on day 0 of AZD1222 vaccination. This sequence joins TRBV19 and TRBJ2-7, with 7 bases lining up with TRBD1. This clonotype originated in an adult in good health. In DNA form, the CDR3 reads TGTGCCAGTAGTCTTCAGGGGGCCTACGAGCAGTACTTC. It is translated as CASSLQGAYEQYF.